This paragraph reports one TCR beta chain. This clonotype was counted a few times. This receptor's antigen is unknown. Base qualities are not provided; no much larger clone lies one nucleotide away. The sample comes from a study of blood T cells in healthy people across ages (dated by TCRdb to about 2015). Study-level background: In model experiments, roughly one uniquely barcoded TCR beta cDNA molecule per two T cells was captured by template switching. To track age-related changes in TCR beta repertoire diversity, the study relied on deep sequencing normalized with unique cDNA molecular identifiers. Donors were grouped into four age groups: young (average roughly 17 years), middle-aged (about 38), aged (around 60) and long-lived (about 82). To avoid experimental bias, donors of different ages were spread randomly across the sequencing lanes. For two donors (one aged 18 to 30 and one aged 80 or older), the study analyzed two additional independent replicas of 1 million unique cDNA reads from the same blood draw. The full study reports these points: As age increased, observed TCR beta diversity per million T cells dropped in a roughly linear way, and a significant reduction was already evident by age 40. Estimates of total diversity from one million sequenced T cells were regarded as lower bounds and underestimates. A strong correlation was found between observed TCR beta diversity and the percentage of naive T cells measured by flow cytometry. Compared with the aged group, the long-lived group had more naive CD4+ T cells, fewer expanded clones and increased TCR diversity, a pattern suggesting age selection. Because the CMV infection status of the donors was unknown, age-related changes in expanded clonotypes may potentially have been confounded. Bulk unsorted PBMC profiling prevented conclusive comparison of naive and antigen-experienced compartments.

The roughly 39 donors, aged roughly 6 to 90 years, were systemically healthy Caucasian individuals from Russia. Roughly 9 milliliters of peripheral blood were drawn from each donor into EDTA-treated Vacutainer tubes. PBMCs were isolated by Ficoll-Paque density-gradient centrifugation, with at least 6 million obtained per sample. Total RNA was extracted from PBMCs with Trizol reagent, with at least 6 micrograms obtained per sample. For every donor, an aliquot of PBMCs went through flow cytometry to measure the percentages of naive CD45RAhigh/CD27high T cells. Library prep was done by 5' RACE. The sequencer was an Illumina HiSeq 2500. A second roughly 6 to 11 cycle PCR used a sample-barcoded 5' primer and a J-beta primer mix. A template-switch 5' adaptor carrying 12 random nucleotides introduced a unique molecular identifier onto each TCR beta cDNA molecule. Each sample yielded at least 2.5 million CDR3-containing paired-end reads. First-strand cDNA synthesis was performed from all RNA using the Mint cDNA synthesis kit, with priming by a TRBC-specific oligonucleotide. After uracil-DNA glycosylase treatment, a first 18-cycle PCR used universal primers M1SS and BC2_uni_R on all cDNA. The original methods were these. For normalization, 1 million high-quality reads were randomly selected from each sample, with every read carrying a distinct molecular identifier. Reads with shared molecular identifiers were discarded instead of being binned into consensus sequences. CDR3 identification, clonotype clustering and error correction used MiTCR with a Q25 quality threshold and the strictest error-elimination algorithm. A nonparametric unseen species model with Euler transformation was used to estimate a lower bound on total TCR beta diversity. The public reads were quality trimmed at Q25 with fastp and then assembled into clones with MiXCR by TCRdb, keeping productive beta chains. One record per CDR3 amino acid sequence lists the most common genes and DNA. In this record, the V and J calls reflect TCRdb's handling and not the investigators' own analysis. Here the sample has fewer than 1.5 million distinct CDR3 sequences; about 43% occur a single time. Roughly 7.7% of the sample comes from the top ten.

The CDR3, cysteine through phenylalanine, is 15 amino acids long. The only DNA kept is the CDR3, 45 bases in frame from the first base. Based on the germline V gene, the CDR1 and CDR2 sequences are ENHRY and SYGVKD. V drops 6 bases and J drops 3 bases, leaving 16 bases in between. Input material: blood. Here the chain combines TRBV10-3 and TRBJ2-3, with a tentative D call of TRBD1 or TRBD2, each matching 5 bases. The source of this sequence is a young woman in good health. In nucleotide form, the sequence is TGTGCCATCAGCAAGGACCCGTGGGGGACAGATACGCAGTATTTT. This encodes CAISKDPWGTDTQYF.